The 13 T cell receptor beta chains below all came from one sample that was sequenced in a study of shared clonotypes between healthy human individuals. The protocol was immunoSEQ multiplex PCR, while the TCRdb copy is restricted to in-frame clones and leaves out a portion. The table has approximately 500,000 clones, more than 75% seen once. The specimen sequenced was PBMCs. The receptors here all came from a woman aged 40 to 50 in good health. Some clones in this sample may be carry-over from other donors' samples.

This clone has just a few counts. The CDR3 protein is CASSLGPEAFF. The CDR3 DNA reads TGTGCCAGCAGCTTAGGCCCTGAAGCTTTCTTT. The chain combines TRBV5-5 with TRBJ1-1; D unresolved. The CDR3 contains 11 residues. V dropped 2 bases and J dropped 6 bases, with 5 bases sitting between them. Germline V gene data show CDR1 as SGHKS and CDR2 as YYEKEE (reference sequence). Looking up the rest from reference TRBV5-5 and TRBJ1-1 gives the full variable domain: DAGVTQSPTHLIKTRGQQVTLRCSPISGHKSVSWYQQVLGQGPQFIFQYYEKEERGRGNFPDRFSARQFPNYSSELNVNALLLGDSALYLCASSLGPEAFFGQGTRLTVV.

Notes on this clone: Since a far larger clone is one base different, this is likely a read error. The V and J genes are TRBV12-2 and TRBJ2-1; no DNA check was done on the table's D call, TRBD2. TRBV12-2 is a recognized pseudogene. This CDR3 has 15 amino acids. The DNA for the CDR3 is TGTGCAAGTCTCGCTAGCCCCCAAACTTACAATGGGCAGTTCTTC. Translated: CASLASPQTYNGQFF.

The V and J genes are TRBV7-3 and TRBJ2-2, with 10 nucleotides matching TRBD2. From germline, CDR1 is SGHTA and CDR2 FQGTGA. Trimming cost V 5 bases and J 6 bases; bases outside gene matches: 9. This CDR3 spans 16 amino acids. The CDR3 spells CASSPPGTSVAGELFF. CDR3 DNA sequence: TGTGCCAGCAGCCCGCCCGGGACTAGCGTTGCCGGGGAGCTGTTTTTT. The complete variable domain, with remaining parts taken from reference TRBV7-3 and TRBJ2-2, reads GAGVSQTPSNKVTEKGKYVELRCDPISGHTALYWYRQSLGQGPEFLIYFQGTGAADDSGLPNDRFFAVRPEGSVSTLKIQRTERGDSAVYLCASSPPGTSVAGELFFGEGSRLTVL.

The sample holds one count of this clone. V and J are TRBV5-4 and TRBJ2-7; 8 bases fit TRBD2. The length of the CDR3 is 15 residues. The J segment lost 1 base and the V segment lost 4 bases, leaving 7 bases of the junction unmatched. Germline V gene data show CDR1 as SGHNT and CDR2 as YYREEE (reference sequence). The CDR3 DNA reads TGTGCCAGCAGCCGCAGGCGGGAGGTATCCTACGAGCAGTACTTC. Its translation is CASSRRREVSYEQYF.

The CDR3 sequence: CASGPGPAQYEQYF. The DNA for the CDR3 is TGTGCCAGCGGACCCGGGCCAGCGCAGTACGAGCAGTACTTC. V and J are TRBV27 and TRBJ2-7, with no clear D. From germline, CDR1 is MNHEY and CDR2 SMNVEV (reference sequence). The CDR3 contains 14 residues. V was clipped by 8 bases and J by 4 bases, with 18 bases between them.

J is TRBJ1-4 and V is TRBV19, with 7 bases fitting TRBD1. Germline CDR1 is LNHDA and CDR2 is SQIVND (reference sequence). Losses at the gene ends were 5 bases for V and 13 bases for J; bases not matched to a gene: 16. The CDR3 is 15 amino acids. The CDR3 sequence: CASSADRANRGGLFF. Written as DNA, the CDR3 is TGTGCCAGTAGTGCCGACAGGGCCAACCGGGGGGGACTGTTTTTT.

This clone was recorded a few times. CDR3: CASSLVLGRDFGTEAFF. In nucleotides, the CDR3 is TGCGCCAGCAGCTTGGTTCTGGGCAGGGACTTCGGGACTGAAGCTTTCTTT. This sequence joins TRBV5-1 and TRBJ1-1; perhaps TRBD1 as D (5 bases). The V and J ends lost 0 bases and 5 bases respectively, with 20 bases between them. Germline V gene lookup returns CDR1 SGHRS and CDR2 YFSETQ. CDR3 length: 17 residues. Full variable domain (remainder filled in from reference TRBV5-1 and TRBJ1-1): KAGVTQTPRYLIKTRGQQVTLSCSPISGHRSVSWYQQTPGQGLQFLFEYFSETQRNKGNFPGRFSGRQFSNSRSEMNVSTLELGDSALYLCASSLVLGRDFGTEAFFGQGTRLTVV.

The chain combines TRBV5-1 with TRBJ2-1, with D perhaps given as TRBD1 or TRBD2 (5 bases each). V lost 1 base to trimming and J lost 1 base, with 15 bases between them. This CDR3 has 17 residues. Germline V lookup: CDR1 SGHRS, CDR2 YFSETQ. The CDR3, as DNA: TGCGCCAGCAGCTTGTTGGTGGGGACCCCTTCCTACAATGAGCAGTTCTTC. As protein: CASSLLVGTPSYNEQFF. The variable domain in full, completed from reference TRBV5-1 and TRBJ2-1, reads KAGVTQTPRYLIKTRGQQVTLSCSPISGHRSVSWYQQTPGQGLQFLFEYFSETQRNKGNFPGRFSGRQFSNSRSEMNVSTLELGDSALYLCASSLLVGTPSYNEQFFGPGTRLTVL.

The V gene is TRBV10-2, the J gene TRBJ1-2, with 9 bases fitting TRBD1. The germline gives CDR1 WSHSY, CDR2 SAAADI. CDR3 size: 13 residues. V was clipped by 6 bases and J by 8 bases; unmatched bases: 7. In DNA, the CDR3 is TGCGCCAGCAGCGGACAGGGGACGGACGGCTACACCTTC. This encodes CASSGQGTDGYTF.

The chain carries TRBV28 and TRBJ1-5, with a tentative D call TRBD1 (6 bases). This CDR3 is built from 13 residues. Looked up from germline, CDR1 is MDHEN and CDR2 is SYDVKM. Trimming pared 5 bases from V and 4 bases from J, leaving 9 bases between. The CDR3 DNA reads TGTGCCAGCAGTATGGACAGTAATCAGCCCCAGCATTTT. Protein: CASSMDSNQPQHF.

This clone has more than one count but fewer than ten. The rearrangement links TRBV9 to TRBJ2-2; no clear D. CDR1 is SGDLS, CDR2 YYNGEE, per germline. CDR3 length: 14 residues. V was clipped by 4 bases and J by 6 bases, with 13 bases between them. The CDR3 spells CASSPVDSSGELFF. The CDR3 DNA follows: TGTGCCAGCAGCCCCGTCGATAGCTCCGGGGAGCTGTTTTTT.

The CDR3 nucleotides are TGCGCCAGCAGCCAGGACAGGAACTACGAGCAGTACTTC. Translating it yields CASSQDRNYEQYF. The chain joins TRBV5-1 to TRBJ2-7; 7 positions agree with TRBD1. The CDR3 is made up of 13 amino acids. CDR1 is SGHRS, CDR2 YFSETQ, per germline. With V trimmed by 4 bases and J by 3 bases, 4 bases remained unmatched.

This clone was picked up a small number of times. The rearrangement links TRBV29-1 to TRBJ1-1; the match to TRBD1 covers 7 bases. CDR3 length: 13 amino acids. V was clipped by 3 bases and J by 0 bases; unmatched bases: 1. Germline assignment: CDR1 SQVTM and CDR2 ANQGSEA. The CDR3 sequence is CSVEDRLNTEAFF. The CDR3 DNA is TGCAGCGTTGAGGACAGGTTGAACACTGAAGCTTTCTTT.